This T cell receptor (beta chain) was obtained from a study of cytomegalovirus exposure and HLA in healthy donors. For the study at large: Around 83% of a few hundred genotyped donors fell in the Caucasian-associated ancestry cluster.

Germline-derived CDR1 and CDR2 are MDHEN and SYDVKM. V lost 5 bases to trimming and J lost 1 base; unmatched junction nucleotides: 3. The CDR3 length is 14 residues. Findings and limits, study-wide: Later analysis identified several of the most significant clusters that appeared linked to common viral pathogens. The authors enumerated around 150 TCR beta chains as linked to cytomegalovirus.

A multiplex PCR was run with 60 Vbeta primers and 13 Jbeta primers. Profiled with immunoSEQ multiplex PCR; TCRdb holds only in-frame clones, not every one. The table shows about 73,000 clones, with roughly two thirds occurring only once. With respect to this clone: Its matching antigen is unknown.

The sample consisted of PBMCs. The origin of this receptor is a woman aged 45 to 65 in good health and CMV-seropositive. The V and J genes are TRBV28 and TRBJ1-2; 8 bases fit TRBD1. The CDR3 reads CASSGTGGNYGYTF. In nucleotides, the CDR3 is TGTGCCAGCAGTGGAACAGGGGGTAACTATGGCTACACCTTC.